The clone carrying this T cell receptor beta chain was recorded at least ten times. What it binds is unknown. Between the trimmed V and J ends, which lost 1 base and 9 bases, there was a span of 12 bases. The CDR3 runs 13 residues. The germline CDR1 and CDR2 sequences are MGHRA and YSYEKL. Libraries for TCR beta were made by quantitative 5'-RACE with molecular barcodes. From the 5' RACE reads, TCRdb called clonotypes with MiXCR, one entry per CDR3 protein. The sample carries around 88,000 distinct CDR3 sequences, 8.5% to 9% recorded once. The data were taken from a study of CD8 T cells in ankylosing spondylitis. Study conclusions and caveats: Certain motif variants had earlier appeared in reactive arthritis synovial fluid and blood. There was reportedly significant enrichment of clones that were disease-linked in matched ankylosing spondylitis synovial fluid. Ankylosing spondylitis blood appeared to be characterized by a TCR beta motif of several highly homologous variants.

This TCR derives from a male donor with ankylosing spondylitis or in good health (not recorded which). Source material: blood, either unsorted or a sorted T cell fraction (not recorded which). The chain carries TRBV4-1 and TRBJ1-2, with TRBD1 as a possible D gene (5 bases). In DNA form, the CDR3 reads TGCGCCAGCAGCCAAGTAACAGGCCCACGCTACACCTTC. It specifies CASSQVTGPRYTF.